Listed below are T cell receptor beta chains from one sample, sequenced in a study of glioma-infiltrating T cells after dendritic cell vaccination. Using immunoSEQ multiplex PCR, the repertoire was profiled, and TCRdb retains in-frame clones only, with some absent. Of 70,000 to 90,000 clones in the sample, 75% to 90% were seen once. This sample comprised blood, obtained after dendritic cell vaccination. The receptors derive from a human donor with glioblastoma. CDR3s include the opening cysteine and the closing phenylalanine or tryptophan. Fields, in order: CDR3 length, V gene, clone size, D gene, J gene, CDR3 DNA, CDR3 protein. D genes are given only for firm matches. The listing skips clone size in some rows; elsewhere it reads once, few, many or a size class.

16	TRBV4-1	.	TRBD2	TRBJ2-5	TGCGCCAGCAGCCAAGATTGGCGCGGGGGGGGAGAGACCCAGTACTTC	CASSQDWRGGGETQYF
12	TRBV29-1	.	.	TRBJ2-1	TGCAGCTTCAAGGAGGGTTACAATGAGCAGTTCTTC	CSFKEGYNEQFF
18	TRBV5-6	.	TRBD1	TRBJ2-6	TGTGCCAGCAGCTCGGACAGGGGGAAACGCTCTGGGGCCAACGTCCTGACTTTC	CASSSDRGKRSGANVLTF
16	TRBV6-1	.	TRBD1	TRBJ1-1	TGTGCCAGCAGTGAAGCGTTAGGGACAGGGGGGACTGAAGCTTTCTTT	CASSEALGTGGTEAFF
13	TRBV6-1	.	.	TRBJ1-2	TGTGCCAGCAGCCCTCAGATGGACTATGGCTACACCTTC	CASSPQMDYGYTF
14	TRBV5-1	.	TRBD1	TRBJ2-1	TGCGCCAGCAGCTTGGGTGACAGGGGGGGCGAGCAGTTCTTC	CASSLGDRGGEQFF
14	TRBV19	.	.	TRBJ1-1	TGTGCCAGTAGGAGCGGGGGCTTGAACACTGAAGCTTTCTTT	CASRSGGLNTEAFF
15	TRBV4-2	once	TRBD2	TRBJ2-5	TGTGCCAGCAGCCAATATTGGGGCGGGGGGGAGACCCAGTACTTC	CASSQYWGGGETQYF
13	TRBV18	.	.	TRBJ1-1	TGTGCCAGCCACCAGACGGGAGGAACTGAAGCTTTCTTT	CASHQTGGTEAFF
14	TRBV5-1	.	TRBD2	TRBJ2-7	TGCGCCAGCAGCTCGGGACTAGCGGATTACGAGCAGTACTTC	CASSSGLADYEQYF
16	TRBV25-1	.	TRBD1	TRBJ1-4	TGTGCCAGCAGTGGCACAGGGGTAGGAACTAATGAAAAACTGTTTTTT	CASSGTGVGTNEKLFF
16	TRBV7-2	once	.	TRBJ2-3	TGTGCCAGCAGCGCGGGACCTCCCACTAGCACAGATACGCAGTATTTT	CASSAGPPTSTDTQYF
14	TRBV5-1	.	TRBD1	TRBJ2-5	TGCGCCAGCTCCAAGGGACAGCAACAAGAGACCCAGTACTTC	CASSKGQQQETQYF
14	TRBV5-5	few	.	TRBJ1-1	TGTGCCAGCAGCTTGGCGGGGTCGGGCACTGAAGCTTTCTTT	CASSLAGSGTEAFF
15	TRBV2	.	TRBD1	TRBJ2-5	TGTGCCAGCAGTGAACCTAGACAGGGGCGAGAGACCCAGTACTTC	CASSEPRQGRETQYF
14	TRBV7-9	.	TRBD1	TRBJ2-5	TGTGCCAGCAGCCAGGACAGGGGGCAGGAGACCCAGTACTTC	CASSQDRGQETQYF
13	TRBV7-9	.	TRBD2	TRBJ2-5	TGTGCCAGCAACCGAGCGGGAGGGGAGACCCAGTACTTC	CASNRAGGETQYF
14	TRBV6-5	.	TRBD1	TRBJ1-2	TGTGCCAGCAGTAACAGGGGGCGGGAGTATGGCTACACCTTC	CASSNRGREYGYTF
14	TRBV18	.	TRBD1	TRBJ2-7	TGTGCCAGCTCACCACATAGGGACAGTAGCGAGCAGTACTTC	CASSPHRDSSEQYF
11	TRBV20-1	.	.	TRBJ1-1	TGCAGTGGTCAGGGGAACACTGAAGCTTTCTTT	CSGQGNTEAFF
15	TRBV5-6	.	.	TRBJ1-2	TGTGCCAGCAGCTTGGGCGGCAGAACTGCCTATGGCTACACCTTC	CASSLGGRTAYGYTF
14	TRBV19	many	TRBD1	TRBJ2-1	TGTGCCAGTACCCAGGGACAGGGAGGGAGTGAGCAGTTCTTC	CASTQGQGGSEQFF
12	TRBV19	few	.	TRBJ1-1	TGTGCCAGTAGCCCCTTGAACACTGAAGCTTTCTTT	CASSPLNTEAFF
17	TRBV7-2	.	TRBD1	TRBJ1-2	TGTGCCAGCAGCGCCACACAGGGGGCAACCAGTAACTATGGCTACACCTTC	CASSATQGATSNYGYTF
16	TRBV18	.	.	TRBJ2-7	TGTGCCAGCTCACCAAATTTGACACCTATCAGCCACGAGCAGTACTTC	CASSPNLTPISHEQYF
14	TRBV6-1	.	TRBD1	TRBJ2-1	TGTGCCAGCAGTGGGACAGGGGGCGTAAATGAGCAGTTCTTC	CASSGTGGVNEQFF
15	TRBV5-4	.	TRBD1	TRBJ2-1	TGTGCCAGCAGTCAACCGGGACAGGGCCTGCTGGTTAAGTTCTTC	CASSQPGQGLLVKFF
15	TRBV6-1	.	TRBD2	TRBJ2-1	TGTGCCAGCAGTGATTCCAGCGGGGAAATTACTGAGCAGTTCTTC	CASSDSSGEITEQFF
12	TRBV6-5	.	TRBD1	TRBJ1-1	TGTGCCAGCAGTGAATACAGGGGATGGACTTTCTTT	CASSEYRGWTFF
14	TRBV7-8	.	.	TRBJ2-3	TGTGCCAGCAGACCACGGACAGGCACAGATACGCAGTATTTT	CASRPRTGTDTQYF
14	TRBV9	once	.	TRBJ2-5	TGTGCCAGCAGCGTAGGGGAAGGGCCAGGGTCCCAGTACTTC	CASSVGEGPGSQYF
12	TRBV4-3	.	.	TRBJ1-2	TGCGCCAGCAGCCAGGAGGGATATGGCTACACCTTC	CASSQEGYGYTF
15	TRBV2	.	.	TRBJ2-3	TGTGCCAGCACCGGCCCGGGGTCCGTGCCCGATACGCAGTATTTT	CASTGPGSVPDTQYF
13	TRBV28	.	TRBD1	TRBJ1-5	TGTGCCACCAAGGGGGCGGTTTATCAGCCCCAGCATTTT	CATKGAVYQPQHF
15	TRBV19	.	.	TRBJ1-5	TGTGCCAGCTCGACAGGATCTTATAGCAATCAGCCCCAGCATTTT	CASSTGSYSNQPQHF
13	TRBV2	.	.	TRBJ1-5	TGTGCCAGCAGTGAACTTAGCAATCAGCCCCAGCATTTT	CASSELSNQPQHF
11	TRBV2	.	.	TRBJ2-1	TGTGCCAGCACTCAGGTCAATGAGCAGTTCTTC	CASTQVNEQFF
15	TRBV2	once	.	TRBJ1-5	TGTGCCAGCAGCCCACCGGGAGCAGGCAATCAGCCCCAGCATTTT	CASSPPGAGNQPQHF
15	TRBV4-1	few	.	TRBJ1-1	TGCGCCAGCAGCCAAGATGAGTCTTTGCGGACTGAAGCTTTCTTT	CASSQDESLRTEAFF
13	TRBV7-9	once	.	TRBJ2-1	TGTGCCAGCAGCTCGGACAGCTACAATGAGCAGTTCTTC	CASSSDSYNEQFF
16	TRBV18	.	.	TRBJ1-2	TGTGCCAGCTCACCACCGGACAAAGGAAATTTTTATGGCTACACCTTC	CASSPPDKGNFYGYTF
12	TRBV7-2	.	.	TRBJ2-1	TGTGCCAGCAGCTTTCCTCCCTATGAGCAGTTCTTC	CASSFPPYEQFF
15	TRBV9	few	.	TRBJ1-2	TGTGCCAGCAGCGTAGAGCCAGGGAGCGCGGGGGGCTACACCTTC	CASSVEPGSAGGYTF
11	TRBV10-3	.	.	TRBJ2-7	TGTGCCATCAGTCTCGGTTACGAGCAGTACTTC	CAISLGYEQYF